This entry lists 10 T cell receptor beta chains sequenced from one sample in a study of blood T cell repertoires in COVID-19. Profiling relied on immunoSEQ multiplex PCR, and the TCRdb table lists in-frame clones only, not all of them. The repertoire consists of 240,000 or so clones, with around 79% occurring once and the leading ten covering 3% to 3.5%. Sequencing was performed on peripheral blood. These TCRs come from a woman of 80 years or more with acute or convalescent COVID-19.

This clone has just a few counts. The chain recombines TRBV6-6 with TRBJ1-6, with 9 bases that match TRBD1. The CDR3 extends over 14 amino acids. The V and J ends lost 5 bases and 7 bases, in that order; junction bases with no gene match: 3. Germline CDR1 MNHNY, CDR2 SVGAGI (reference sequence). In DNA form, the CDR3 reads TGTGCCAGCAGTCCGGGACAGGGCAATTCACCCCTCCACTTT. Amino acid sequence: CASSPGQGNSPLHF.

This chain joins TRBV24-1 and TRBJ2-1; 13 bases are a match to TRBD2. The CDR3 is made up of 18 amino acids. CDR1 KGHDR and CDR2 SFDVKD come from the germline V gene. V dropped 4 bases and J dropped 0; count of bases not matched to a gene: 5. The CDR3 nucleotides read TGTGCCACCAGTGACCGGAGGACTAGCGGGAGCTCCTACAATGAGCAGTTCTTC. Translation: CATSDRRTSGSSYNEQFF.

This rearrangement joins TRBV28 to TRBJ1-3; 7 nucleotides match TRBD1. From germline, CDR1 is MDHEN and CDR2 SYDVKM. The trim removed 7 bases at V and 4 bases at J, leaving 4 bases unmatched. This CDR3 has 13 amino acids. CDR3 amino acids: CASTTGVGNTIYF. The DNA for the CDR3 is TGTGCCAGCACCACAGGGGTCGGAAACACCATATATTTT.

The rearrangement uses TRBV2 and TRBJ2-2; 10 positions agree with TRBD2. Germline CDR1 and CDR2: SNHLY and FYNNEI. The CDR3 runs to 16 residues. The V segment lost 6 bases and the J segment 2 bases; nucleotides outside the gene matches: 6. CDR3 coding DNA: TGTGCCAGCAGAGTAGCGGGGGGCTTCAACACCGGGGAGCTGTTTTTT. Protein: CASRVAGGFNTGELFF.

The gene calls are TRBV3-1 (or the pseudogene TRBV3-2) and TRBJ1-2, with a possible D match to TRBD1 (6 bases). The CDR3 covers 14 residues. Between the trimmed V and J ends, which lost 1 base and 8 bases, there was a span of 14 bases. Per the germline V gene, CDR1 is LGHDT and CDR2 is YNNKEL (reference sequence). The CDR3 reads CASSQAVGGAGYTF. In nucleotides, the CDR3 is TGTGCCAGCAGCCAAGCCGTCGGGGGGGCGGGCTACACCTTC.

This sequence joins TRBV18 and TRBJ2-7, with 13 bases lining up with TRBD2. Looked up from germline, CDR1 is KGHSH and CDR2 is LQKENI. The CDR3 length is 18 residues. Losses at the gene ends were 3 bases for V and 4 bases for J; bases not matched to a gene: 12. DNA for the CDR3: TGTGCCAGCTCACCTCTGGGCCCGACTAGCGGGAGGTTTTACGAGCAGTACTTC. Its translation: CASSPLGPTSGRFYEQYF.

The chain employs TRBV12-3 or TRBV12-4 and TRBJ1-1, with a weak D call TRBD1 (5 bases). The CDR3 runs to 13 residues. Trimming took off 1 base at V and 9 bases at J, with 12 bases between the two ends. The CDR3 spells CASSLEGRVKAFF. Here the CDR3 DNA reads TGTGCCAGCAGTTTAGAAGGCAGGGTAAAAGCTTTCTTT.

The V gene is TRBV5-6, the J gene TRBJ1-1; 8 bases are shared with TRBD1. Trimming removed 5 bases from V and 4 bases from J; junction bases left unmatched: 16. The CDR3 loop spans 17 amino acids. Germline CDR1 is SGHDT and CDR2 is YYEEEE. Written as DNA, the CDR3 is TGTGCCAGCAGTTCCCTTCTTATGGGACAGGTTAGCACTGAAGCTTTCTTT. Encoded protein: CASSSLLMGQVSTEAFF. Filled out from reference TRBV5-6 and TRBJ1-1, the complete variable domain reads DAGVTQSPTHLIKTRGQQVTLRCSPKSGHDTVSWYQQALGQGPQFIFQYYEEEERQRGNFPDRFSGHQFPNYSSELNVNALLLGDSALYLCASSSLLMGQVSTEAFFGQGTRLTVV.

V usage is TRBV15 and J usage is TRBJ1-6; D is unresolved. CDR1 is LNHNV, CDR2 YYDKDF, per germline (reference sequence). Trimming cost V 0 bases and J 4 bases, with 4 bases left between them. The CDR3 runs to 14 residues. The CDR3 DNA reads TGTGCCACCAGCAGAGAACAGTATAATTCACCCCTCCACTTT. Translation gives CATSREQYNSPLHF.

The chain links TRBV6-6 to TRBJ2-1, with TRBD1 matching 7 bases. With V trimmed by 5 bases and J by 6 bases, 4 bases remained unmatched. The length of the CDR3 is 13 residues. In germline, CDR1 is MNHNY, CDR2 SVGAGI (reference sequence). The CDR3 sequence is CASSGGQPNEQFF. The CDR3 DNA follows: TGTGCCAGCAGTGGGGGACAGCCCAATGAGCAGTTCTTC.